A selection of T cell receptor beta chains follows, all from one sample in a study of blood T cell repertoires in COVID-19. Sequencing used immunoSEQ multiplex PCR; TCRdb keeps in-frame clones, though not all of them. The data hold 200,000 to 250,000 clones, with around nine tenths observed a single time. Sample: peripheral blood. The receptors originated from a woman aged 40 to 50 who had recovered from COVID-19. Each CDR3 is given with its conserved first and last residue. Fields, in order: V gene, D gene, J gene, clone size, CDR3 DNA, CDR3 protein. A D gene is named only where the DNA matches it firmly. The size field is filled for only some rows; it gives once, few, many or a size class.

v_call: TRBV24-1
d_call: -
j_call: TRBJ2-7
clone_size: -
cdr3_nt: TGTGCCACCAGTGATTCTGGACAGCTCTCCTACGAGCAGTACTTC
cdr3_aa: CATSDSGQLSYEQYF

v_call: TRBV19
d_call: -
j_call: TRBJ2-7
clone_size: -
cdr3_nt: TGTGCCAGTAGTATAGTGGCTGCCTCCTACGAGCAGTACTTC
cdr3_aa: CASSIVAASYEQYF

v_call: TRBV6-6
d_call: -
j_call: TRBJ2-7
clone_size: -
cdr3_nt: TGTGCCAGCAGTCGGACAGCCGGGGGCTCCTACGAGCAGTACTTC
cdr3_aa: CASSRTAGGSYEQYF

v_call: TRBV7-2
d_call: -
j_call: TRBJ1-2
clone_size: -
cdr3_nt: TGTGCCAGCAGCTCCAGGGGAGTCGAATATGGCTACACCTTC
cdr3_aa: CASSSRGVEYGYTF

v_call: TRBV4-1
d_call: -
j_call: TRBJ2-2
clone_size: -
cdr3_nt: TGCGCCAGCAGCCAAGATAGGAGGACCGGGGAGCTGTTTTTT
cdr3_aa: CASSQDRRTGELFF

v_call: TRBV11-3
d_call: -
j_call: TRBJ2-4
clone_size: -
cdr3_nt: TGTGCCAGCAGCTCCGCTAGCCGTAACATTCAGTACTTC
cdr3_aa: CASSSASRNIQYF

v_call: TRBV11-2
d_call: -
j_call: TRBJ1-2
clone_size: -
cdr3_nt: TGTGCCAGCAGCTTACCGGGGGGGCGAGGCTACACCTTC
cdr3_aa: CASSLPGGRGYTF

v_call: TRBV7-6
d_call: -
j_call: TRBJ2-7
clone_size: -
cdr3_nt: TGTGCCAGCAGCTTAATGGGGCGGGGCGGGGCCTACGAGCAGTACTTC
cdr3_aa: CASSLMGRGGAYEQYF

v_call: TRBV27
d_call: -
j_call: TRBJ2-7
clone_size: -
cdr3_nt: TGTGCCAGCAGTTTATTTAGAGGTGGGCAGGGACAATTACCCTACGAGCAGTACTTC
cdr3_aa: CASSLFRGGQGQLPYEQYF

v_call: TRBV7-2
d_call: -
j_call: TRBJ2-5
clone_size: -
cdr3_nt: TGTGCCAGCAGCCCAGGGATCGTAGAGACCCAGTACTTC
cdr3_aa: CASSPGIVETQYF

v_call: TRBV4-3
d_call: -
j_call: TRBJ2-7
clone_size: -
cdr3_nt: TGCGCCAGCAGCCAAGGAGGGATTTTAGATGGGAGTCACTACGAGCAGTACTTC
cdr3_aa: CASSQGGILDGSHYEQYF

v_call: TRBV18
d_call: -
j_call: TRBJ1-5
clone_size: -
cdr3_nt: TGTGCCAGCTCACCACAGGGGGTCCGGGCCCAAACCCATCAGCCCCAGCATTTT
cdr3_aa: CASSPQGVRAQTHQPQHF

v_call: TRBV11-2
d_call: -
j_call: TRBJ2-7
clone_size: -
cdr3_nt: TGTGCCAGCAGCTTAGACAGGGGCCCGGACGAGCAGTACTTC
cdr3_aa: CASSLDRGPDEQYF

v_call: TRBV19
d_call: -
j_call: TRBJ2-4
clone_size: -
cdr3_nt: TGTGCCAGTGGCGGGACCCTGGGGAACATTCAGTACTTC
cdr3_aa: CASGGTLGNIQYF

v_call: TRBV11-3
d_call: TRBD1
j_call: TRBJ1-6
clone_size: -
cdr3_nt: TGTGCCAGCAGCTCCGGGACAGGGAAGCCTTCACCCCTCCACTTT
cdr3_aa: CASSSGTGKPSPLHF

v_call: TRBV13
d_call: -
j_call: TRBJ1-4
clone_size: -
cdr3_nt: TGTGCCAGCAGCATGAGAACCCTTAATGAAAAACTGTTTTTT
cdr3_aa: CASSMRTLNEKLFF

v_call: TRBV19
d_call: TRBD1
j_call: TRBJ2-7
clone_size: -
cdr3_nt: TGTGCCAGTAGTATAACAGGGGACCGTTCGGGGCAGTACTTC
cdr3_aa: CASSITGDRSGQYF

v_call: TRBV6-6
d_call: -
j_call: TRBJ2-3
clone_size: -
cdr3_nt: TGTGCCAGCAGTTACTCGAGGGGGAGAGATACGCAGTATTTT
cdr3_aa: CASSYSRGRDTQYF

v_call: TRBV7-2
d_call: -
j_call: TRBJ1-2
clone_size: once
cdr3_nt: TGTGCCAGCAGCTTAGCGTTATCTCGCGGAACTACTAACTATGGCTACACCTTC
cdr3_aa: CASSLALSRGTTNYGYTF

v_call: TRBV5-6
d_call: -
j_call: TRBJ2-7
clone_size: -
cdr3_nt: TGTGCCAGCAGCTCGGGACTCCATAAAACCTACGAGCAGTACTTC
cdr3_aa: CASSSGLHKTYEQYF

v_call: TRBV10-3
d_call: -
j_call: TRBJ1-1
clone_size: -
cdr3_nt: TGTGCCACCGGGATTGGGCAGATGAACACTGAAGCTTTCTTT
cdr3_aa: CATGIGQMNTEAFF

v_call: TRBV11-2
d_call: TRBD2
j_call: TRBJ2-1
clone_size: -
cdr3_nt: TGTGCCAGCAGTTCTTTTTCGGGACTAGCGCAGTCCTACAATGAGCAGTTCTTC
cdr3_aa: CASSSFSGLAQSYNEQFF

v_call: TRBV29-1
d_call: TRBD1
j_call: TRBJ2-7
clone_size: -
cdr3_nt: TGCAGCGTTAGGCCAGGGGGCGATTACGAGCAGTACTTC
cdr3_aa: CSVRPGGDYEQYF

v_call: TRBV7-3
d_call: -
j_call: TRBJ2-7
clone_size: -
cdr3_nt: TGTGCCAGCAGCTTAGACTCAGGGACAAGTTCAGACTACGAGCAGTACTTC
cdr3_aa: CASSLDSGTSSDYEQYF

v_call: TRBV24-1
d_call: TRBD2
j_call: TRBJ2-1
clone_size: -
cdr3_nt: TGTGCCACCAGTCAGGGCGGGAGAGAATACAATGAGCAGTTCTTC
cdr3_aa: CATSQGGREYNEQFF

v_call: TRBV9
d_call: TRBD2
j_call: TRBJ2-7
clone_size: once
cdr3_nt: TGTGCCAGCAGCGTAGGCGCCGGGACTAGCGGGAGCAGCTACGAGCAGTACTTC
cdr3_aa: CASSVGAGTSGSSYEQYF

v_call: TRBV11-3
d_call: TRBD1
j_call: TRBJ2-2
clone_size: -
cdr3_nt: TGTGCCAGCAGACACGAGAGACAGGGATCGGCCGGGGAGCTGTTTTTT
cdr3_aa: CASRHERQGSAGELFF

v_call: TRBV4-2
d_call: TRBD1
j_call: TRBJ1-2
clone_size: few
cdr3_nt: TGTGCCAGCAGCCAAGTCGGCGGGACAGGGGCCAATGGCTACACCTTC
cdr3_aa: CASSQVGGTGANGYTF

v_call: TRBV4-1
d_call: TRBD2
j_call: TRBJ2-1
clone_size: -
cdr3_nt: TGCGCCAGCACCATACTAGCGGGGGCCTACAATGAGCAGTTCTTC
cdr3_aa: CASTILAGAYNEQFF

v_call: TRBV4-3
d_call: TRBD1
j_call: TRBJ1-2
clone_size: once
cdr3_nt: TGCGCCAGCAGCCAAGCCTCGACAGGGGGATCCTATGGCTACACCTTC
cdr3_aa: CASSQASTGGSYGYTF

v_call: TRBV6-1
d_call: -
j_call: TRBJ1-5
clone_size: -
cdr3_nt: TGTGCCAGCAGTGAAAATTTCGGGGAGTGGGATCAGCCCCAGCATTTT
cdr3_aa: CASSENFGEWDQPQHF

v_call: TRBV7-3
d_call: TRBD2
j_call: TRBJ2-3
clone_size: -
cdr3_nt: TGTGCCAGCAGCTTAAGGGGTAGCGGGAGGAGCACAGATACGCAGTATTTT
cdr3_aa: CASSLRGSGRSTDTQYF

v_call: TRBV6-2/TRBV6-3
d_call: -
j_call: TRBJ1-5
clone_size: few
cdr3_nt: TGTGCCAGCAGTCTAAGCGTTTGGGGGGGTCAGCCCCAGCATTTT
cdr3_aa: CASSLSVWGGQPQHF

v_call: TRBV27
d_call: TRBD1
j_call: TRBJ2-5
clone_size: -
cdr3_nt: TGTGCCAGCAGGGGAGCCGGGACAGGGGAGACCCAGTACTTC
cdr3_aa: CASRGAGTGETQYF

v_call: TRBV11-3
d_call: -
j_call: TRBJ2-3
clone_size: -
cdr3_nt: TGTGCCAGCAGCGGAGAGCAGGGGGAGGTTAAGCAGTATTTT
cdr3_aa: CASSGEQGEVKQYF

v_call: TRBV21-1
d_call: -
j_call: TRBJ2-7
clone_size: -
cdr3_nt: TGTGCCAGCAGCAAACGGAGAAGATACCGTGAGCAGTACTTC
cdr3_aa: CASSKRRRYREQYF

v_call: TRBV19
d_call: -
j_call: TRBJ2-1
clone_size: once
cdr3_nt: TGTGCCAGTAGTGCCTATGGGGCAGGGTCCTCCTACTATGAGCAGTTCTTC
cdr3_aa: CASSAYGAGSSYYEQFF

v_call: TRBV29-1
d_call: -
j_call: TRBJ2-7
clone_size: -
cdr3_nt: TGCAGCGTTATCGGGAAGCCCTCCTACGAGCAGTACTTC
cdr3_aa: CSVIGKPSYEQYF

v_call: TRBV7-9
d_call: TRBD2
j_call: TRBJ2-5
clone_size: -
cdr3_nt: TGTGCCAGCAGCCCCACCCCAGGCGGGAGGGCCCGAAAGACCCAGTACTTC
cdr3_aa: CASSPTPGGRARKTQYF

v_call: TRBV25-1
d_call: TRBD2
j_call: TRBJ2-3
clone_size: many
cdr3_nt: TGTGCCAGCAGTGAGAGTAGGCCTAGCGGGAGCACAGATACGCAGTATTTT
cdr3_aa: CASSESRPSGSTDTQYF

v_call: TRBV7-9
d_call: TRBD1
j_call: TRBJ1-1
clone_size: -
cdr3_nt: TGTGCCAGCAGCTTAGAGGGGGCGTCCACTGAAGCTTTCTTT
cdr3_aa: CASSLEGASTEAFF

v_call: TRBV9
d_call: -
j_call: TRBJ1-1
clone_size: -
cdr3_nt: TGTGCCAGCAGCGGTCAGGGGCGCAACACTGAAGCTTTCTTT
cdr3_aa: CASSGQGRNTEAFF

v_call: TRBV4-2
d_call: -
j_call: TRBJ2-1
clone_size: -
cdr3_nt: TGTGCCAGCAGCCAAGTAACGGGAGATCTTTCTGAGCAGTTCTTC
cdr3_aa: CASSQVTGDLSEQFF

v_call: TRBV11-1
d_call: -
j_call: TRBJ2-7
clone_size: -
cdr3_nt: TGTGCCAGCAGCTTATCTGGGGCGGAGGAGCAGTACTTC
cdr3_aa: CASSLSGAEEQYF

v_call: TRBV4-3
d_call: TRBD2
j_call: TRBJ2-1
clone_size: -
cdr3_nt: TGCGCCAGCAGCCAAGATGTCGGACTAGCGGGGGTAGCGATACACAATGAGCAGTTCTTC
cdr3_aa: CASSQDVGLAGVAIHNEQFF

v_call: TRBV4-2
d_call: TRBD2
j_call: TRBJ2-1
clone_size: few
cdr3_nt: TGTGCCAGCAGCCAAGGAAGTACTCCCAGCGGGACTAGCGGGCGTGCCTCCTACAATGAGCAGTTCTTC
cdr3_aa: CASSQGSTPSGTSGRASYNEQFF

v_call: TRBV25-1
d_call: TRBD2
j_call: TRBJ2-7
clone_size: -
cdr3_nt: TGTGCCAGCAGTGCGACTAGCGGGCGCTACGAGCAGTACTTC
cdr3_aa: CASSATSGRYEQYF

v_call: TRBV5-4
d_call: TRBD1
j_call: TRBJ1-3
clone_size: -
cdr3_nt: TGTGCCAGCAGTTTTACAGGGGCTGGAAACACCATATATTTT
cdr3_aa: CASSFTGAGNTIYF

v_call: TRBV5-4
d_call: -
j_call: TRBJ2-1
clone_size: -
cdr3_nt: TGTGCCAGCAGCTCGAGGACAGACTACAATGAGCAGTTCTTC
cdr3_aa: CASSSRTDYNEQFF

v_call: TRBV11-1
d_call: -
j_call: TRBJ2-7
clone_size: -
cdr3_nt: TGTGCCAGCAGGAGGGCGTCCAACTCCTACGAGCAGTACTTC
cdr3_aa: CASRRASNSYEQYF

v_call: TRBV5-5
d_call: -
j_call: TRBJ1-1
clone_size: -
cdr3_nt: TGTGCCAGCAGCTTGCAACGGTTGAACACTGAAGCTTTCTTT
cdr3_aa: CASSLQRLNTEAFF

v_call: TRBV7-9
d_call: -
j_call: TRBJ2-5
clone_size: -
cdr3_nt: TGTGCCAGCAGCTTGTTCGGGGGGCCCCTGCGGCGAGTGGAGACCCAGTACTTC
cdr3_aa: CASSLFGGPLRRVETQYF

v_call: TRBV24-1
d_call: -
j_call: TRBJ2-5
clone_size: -
cdr3_nt: TGTGCCACCAGTGATAGGGGAAGTTATCGAGAGACCCAGTACTTC
cdr3_aa: CATSDRGSYRETQYF

v_call: TRBV7-6
d_call: -
j_call: TRBJ2-5
clone_size: -
cdr3_nt: TGTGCCAGCAGCTTCTTGTACCAAGAGACCCAGTACTTC
cdr3_aa: CASSFLYQETQYF

v_call: TRBV18
d_call: TRBD2
j_call: TRBJ2-1
clone_size: -
cdr3_nt: TGTGCCAGCTCACCGGGACTAGCGGGACCCCTACCTCCCAATGAGCAGTTCTTC
cdr3_aa: CASSPGLAGPLPPNEQFF

v_call: TRBV19
d_call: -
j_call: TRBJ1-3
clone_size: -
cdr3_nt: TGTGCCAGTAGTCTCAGCTCTGGAAACACCATATATTTT
cdr3_aa: CASSLSSGNTIYF

v_call: TRBV28
d_call: -
j_call: TRBJ1-1
clone_size: -
cdr3_nt: TGTGCCAGCAGGTCCAGGGGTGGAGGCACTGAAGCTTTCTTT
cdr3_aa: CASRSRGGGTEAFF

v_call: TRBV18
d_call: TRBD1
j_call: TRBJ1-5
clone_size: -
cdr3_nt: TGTGCCAGCTCACCACGACAGGGGGCGAATCAGCCCCAGCATTTT
cdr3_aa: CASSPRQGANQPQHF